This T cell receptor beta chain was recorded in a study of human T cells and chemical hapten exposure. TCRdb re-called the RACE reads through MiXCR, storing one row per CDR3 protein. Among 250,000 or so distinct CDR3 sequences listed, almost 8% were seen once. Trimming removed 2 bases from V and 0 bases from J, with 6 bases in between. This CDR3 contains 14 residues. Germline V gene sequence: CDR1 SGHTA, CDR2 FQGNSA. Documented time point: pre-sensitization, week 0. As for treatment: therapeutic diphenylcyclopropenone sensitization with weekly scalp DPC. Drawing of blood took place ahead of applying each patch test.

The chain joins TRBV7-2 to TRBJ2-3; D not certain. The sample in question was whole blood, obtained in connection with sensitization to the hapten diphenylcyclopropenone (DPC). The source of this sequence is a man between 18 and 35 years old with alopecia areata. Some clones in this sample may be carry-over from other donors' samples. The CDR3 is CASSLWASTDTQYF. The DNA of the CDR3 is TGTGCCAGCAGCTTATGGGCGAGCACAGATACGCAGTATTTT.